Each of the 15 T cell receptor beta chains below was sequenced from the same sample in a study of PD-L1 blockade in urothelial cancer. The time point was: peripheral blood 6 weeks after treatment start. Here immunoSEQ multiplex PCR was the method, and the copy in TCRdb shows in-frame clones only, minus some. The repertoire holds 35,000 to 45,000 clones, with about four fifths as singletons. Sequences were derived from PBMCs, sampled around atezolizumab (anti-PD-L1) treatment. These receptors all come from a man aged 55 to 70 with urothelial cancer.

V usage is TRBV6-1 and J usage is TRBJ2-1; TRBD2 aligns across 7 bases. V lost 2 bases to trimming and J lost 9 bases; unmatched junction nucleotides: 10. This CDR3 spans 15 amino acids. Looked up from germline, CDR1 is MNHNS and CDR2 is SASEGT. CDR3 residues: CASSEQWGGSFEQFF. For the CDR3, the DNA is TGTGCCAGCAGTGAACAGTGGGGGGGGTCGTTTGAGCAGTTCTTC.

The chain recombines TRBV7-9 with TRBJ2-7; D call uncertain. With 5 bases removed from V and 2 bases from J, the gap between germline ends came to 7 bases. The CDR3 has 12 residues. Looked up from germline, CDR1 is SEHNR and CDR2 is FQNEAQ (reference sequence). The CDR3 DNA sequence: TGTGCCAGCAGCGGGCGAACCTACGAGCAGTACTTC. Amino acid sequence: CASSGRTYEQYF.

The chain uses TRBV21-1 and TRBJ2-7; the table's D gene call, TRBD1, was not cross checked with the DNA. TRBV21-1 has pseudogene status. The CDR3 has 16 amino acids. CDR3 loop: CASSPPGTAPSYEQYF. CDR3 sequence (DNA): TGTGCCAGCAGCCCCCCCGGGACAGCTCCTTCCTACGAGCAGTACTTC.

Only one count was recorded for this clone. V gene TRBV2 combines with J gene TRBJ2-3; maybe TRBD1 (6 bases). The CDR3 is 15 residues long. Trimming pared 5 bases from V and 3 bases from J, leaving 15 bases between. Germline CDR1 is SNHLY and CDR2 is FYNNEI. CDR3 sequence: CASSRQAPGTDTQYF. CDR3 DNA sequence: TGTGCCAGCAGTCGACAGGCCCCGGGTACAGATACGCAGTATTTT. Based on the CDR3 plus reference TRBV2 and TRBJ2-3, the full variable domain is EPEVTQTPSHQVTQMGQEVILRCVPISNHLYFYWYRQILGQKVEFLVSFYNNEISEKSEIFDDQFSVERPDGSNFTLKIRSTKLEDSAMYFCASSRQAPGTDTQYFGPGTRLTVL.

CDR3 protein: CASSFLTVGDSPLHF. CDR3 nucleotides: TGTGCCAGCAGCTTCCTAACCGTCGGGGATTCACCCCTCCACTTT. The chain employs TRBV7-8 and TRBJ1-6; D gene uncertain. The V and J ends lost 3 bases and 8 bases respectively, with 14 bases between them. The CDR3 totals 15 residues. Per the germline V gene, CDR1 is SGHVS and CDR2 is FQNEAQ. The complete variable domain, with remaining parts taken from reference TRBV7-8 and TRBJ1-6, reads GAGVSQSPRYKVAKRGQDVALRCDPISGHVSLFWYQQALGQGPEFLTYFQNEAQLDKSGLPSDRFFAERPEGSVSTLKIQRTQQEDSAVYLCASSFLTVGDSPLHFGNGTRLTVT.

The chain couples TRBV5-1 to TRBJ1-2; D might be TRBD1 (6 bases). Trimming took 0 bases from V and 10 from J, leaving 13 bases between them. The CDR3 totals 13 residues. CDR1 is SGHRS and CDR2 is YFSETQ in the germline V gene. The CDR3 region is CASSLAQGVDYTF. The CDR3, as DNA: TGCGCCAGCAGCTTGGCACAGGGTGTCGACTACACCTTC.

The chain carries TRBV30 and TRBJ2-7; D possibly corresponds to TRBD1 (5 bases). The CDR3 is 13 amino acids. The germline CDR1 and CDR2 sequences are GTSNPN and SVGIG (reference sequence). V lost 7 bases to trimming and J lost 0 bases, with 13 bases between them. This CDR3 is CALITGDSYEQYF. CDR3 coding DNA: TGTGCCTTGATCACAGGAGACTCCTACGAGCAGTACTTC.

The rearrangement uses TRBV5-1 and TRBJ1-1; D not resolved. The germline CDR1 and CDR2 sequences are SGHRS and YFSETQ. CDR3 size: 13 residues. Trimming removed 1 base at V and 7 bases at J, with 11 bases between. Here the CDR3 DNA reads TGCGCCAGCAGCTTGACGGGGAGCGATGAAGCTTTCTTT. Residues: CASSLTGSDEAFF. Full variable domain (rest looked up from reference TRBV5-1 and TRBJ1-1): KAGVTQTPRYLIKTRGQQVTLSCSPISGHRSVSWYQQTPGQGLQFLFEYFSETQRNKGNFPGRFSGRQFSNSRSEMNVSTLELGDSALYLCASSLTGSDEAFFGQGTRLTVV.

The chain is built from TRBV5-1 and TRBJ2-2; D is unclear. The CDR3 has 14 residues. The V end lost 4 bases, the J end lost 1 base, and 8 bases lay between the germline ends. In germline, CDR1 is SGHRS, CDR2 YFSETQ. DNA for the CDR3: TGCGCCAGCAGCGCAAACAGGAACACCGGGGAGCTGTTTTTT. Translation: CASSANRNTGELFF.

V and J are TRBV9 and TRBJ1-4, with 9 bases matching TRBD1. The junction had 7 bases not matched to a gene; V was cut back by 4 bases and J by 6 bases. CDR1 and CDR2 (germline): SGDLS, YYNGEE. The CDR3 covers 15 residues. In DNA form, the CDR3 reads TGTGCCAGCAGCACCAGGACAGGGGAGGATGAAAAACTGTTTTTT. Protein product: CASSTRTGEDEKLFF. The variable domain in full, completed from reference TRBV9 and TRBJ1-4, reads DSGVTQTPKHLITATGQRVTLRCSPRSGDLSVYWYQQSLDQGLQFLIQYYNGEERAKGNILERFSAQQFPDLHSELNLSSLELGDSALYFCASSTRTGEDEKLFFGSGTQLSVL.

V gene TRBV2 combines with J gene TRBJ2-1, with D tentatively TRBD2 (5 bases). Germline CDR1 and CDR2: SNHLY and FYNNEI. CDR3 size: 15 residues. Trimming removed 4 bases from V and 4 bases from J, with 14 bases in between. The CDR3 spells CASSVGGSPYNEQFF. CDR3 DNA sequence: TGTGCCAGCAGTGTCGGAGGTTCCCCGTACAATGAGCAGTTCTTC.

This chain links TRBV5-1 with TRBJ2-3, with 7 bases fitting TRBD2. From germline, CDR1 is SGHRS and CDR2 YFSETQ. The CDR3 contains 14 residues. Trimming took 7 bases from V and 0 from J; bases not matched to a gene: 5. The CDR3 DNA reads TGCGCCAGCCAGCCCGGGGGGAGCACAGATACGCAGTATTTT. Translated: CASQPGGSTDTQYF.

The gene calls are TRBV6-1 and TRBJ1-5; TRBD1 might be the D (5 bases). V lost 2 bases to trimming and J lost 4 bases, with 6 bases between them. Per germline, CDR1 MNHNS and CDR2 SASEGT. The CDR3 consists of 13 residues. The chain's CDR3 is CASSERGNQPQHF. DNA of the CDR3: TGTGCCAGCAGTGAACGGGGGAATCAGCCCCAGCATTTT.

The CDR3: CASRPGTSGSYNEQFF. The CDR3 DNA follows: TGTGCCAGCAGGCCAGGTACTAGCGGCTCCTACAATGAGCAGTTCTTC. The V gene is TRBV5-4, the J gene TRBJ2-1, with TRBD2 matching 8 bases. V shed 5 bases, J shed 0 bases, and the junction held 7 bases outside the gene matches. CDR3 length equals 16 residues. The germline V gene has CDR1 SGHNT and CDR2 YYREEE (reference sequence).

By share of the sample, this clone is medium-sized. The rearrangement joins TRBV11-2 to TRBJ2-2; possible D gene TRBD1, 6 bases. V dropped 5 bases and J dropped 9 bases, with 10 bases sitting between them. The CDR3 length is 12 residues. Germline lookup yields CDR1 SGHAT and CDR2 FQNNGV. CDR3 sequence: CASSEQGRELFF. For the CDR3, the DNA is TGTGCCAGCAGCGAACAGGGTCGGGAGCTGTTTTTT.